This T cell receptor (beta chain) was sequenced in a study of T cell responses to AZD1222 COVID-19 vaccine. The CDR3 loop spans 13 amino acids. V was cut by 2 bases and J by 4 bases, with 9 bases left in between. Germline assignment: CDR1 MGHRA and CDR2 YSYEKL. On this clone itself: The antigen remains unidentified.

TCRdb keeps only in-frame clones here, not all; method: immunoSEQ multiplex PCR. Seen here are approximately 140,000 clones, 75% to 95% observed once, and the top ten hold around 1.9%. General observations from the study: Of spike-specific TCRs, nearly half reportedly target regions left unmutated in variants. A mostly white British donor set with more females was recruited, and clonal diversity was possibly underestimated.

The receptor's source is an adult who received the AZD1222 COVID-19 vaccine. The sequences come from peripheral blood, collected 28 days after the second AZD1222 dose. The chain combines TRBV4-1 with TRBJ2-7, with no clear D. The CDR3 DNA is TGCGCCAGCAGCCAACAAATGGGGTACGAGCAGTACTTC. Translation gives CASSQQMGYEQYF.